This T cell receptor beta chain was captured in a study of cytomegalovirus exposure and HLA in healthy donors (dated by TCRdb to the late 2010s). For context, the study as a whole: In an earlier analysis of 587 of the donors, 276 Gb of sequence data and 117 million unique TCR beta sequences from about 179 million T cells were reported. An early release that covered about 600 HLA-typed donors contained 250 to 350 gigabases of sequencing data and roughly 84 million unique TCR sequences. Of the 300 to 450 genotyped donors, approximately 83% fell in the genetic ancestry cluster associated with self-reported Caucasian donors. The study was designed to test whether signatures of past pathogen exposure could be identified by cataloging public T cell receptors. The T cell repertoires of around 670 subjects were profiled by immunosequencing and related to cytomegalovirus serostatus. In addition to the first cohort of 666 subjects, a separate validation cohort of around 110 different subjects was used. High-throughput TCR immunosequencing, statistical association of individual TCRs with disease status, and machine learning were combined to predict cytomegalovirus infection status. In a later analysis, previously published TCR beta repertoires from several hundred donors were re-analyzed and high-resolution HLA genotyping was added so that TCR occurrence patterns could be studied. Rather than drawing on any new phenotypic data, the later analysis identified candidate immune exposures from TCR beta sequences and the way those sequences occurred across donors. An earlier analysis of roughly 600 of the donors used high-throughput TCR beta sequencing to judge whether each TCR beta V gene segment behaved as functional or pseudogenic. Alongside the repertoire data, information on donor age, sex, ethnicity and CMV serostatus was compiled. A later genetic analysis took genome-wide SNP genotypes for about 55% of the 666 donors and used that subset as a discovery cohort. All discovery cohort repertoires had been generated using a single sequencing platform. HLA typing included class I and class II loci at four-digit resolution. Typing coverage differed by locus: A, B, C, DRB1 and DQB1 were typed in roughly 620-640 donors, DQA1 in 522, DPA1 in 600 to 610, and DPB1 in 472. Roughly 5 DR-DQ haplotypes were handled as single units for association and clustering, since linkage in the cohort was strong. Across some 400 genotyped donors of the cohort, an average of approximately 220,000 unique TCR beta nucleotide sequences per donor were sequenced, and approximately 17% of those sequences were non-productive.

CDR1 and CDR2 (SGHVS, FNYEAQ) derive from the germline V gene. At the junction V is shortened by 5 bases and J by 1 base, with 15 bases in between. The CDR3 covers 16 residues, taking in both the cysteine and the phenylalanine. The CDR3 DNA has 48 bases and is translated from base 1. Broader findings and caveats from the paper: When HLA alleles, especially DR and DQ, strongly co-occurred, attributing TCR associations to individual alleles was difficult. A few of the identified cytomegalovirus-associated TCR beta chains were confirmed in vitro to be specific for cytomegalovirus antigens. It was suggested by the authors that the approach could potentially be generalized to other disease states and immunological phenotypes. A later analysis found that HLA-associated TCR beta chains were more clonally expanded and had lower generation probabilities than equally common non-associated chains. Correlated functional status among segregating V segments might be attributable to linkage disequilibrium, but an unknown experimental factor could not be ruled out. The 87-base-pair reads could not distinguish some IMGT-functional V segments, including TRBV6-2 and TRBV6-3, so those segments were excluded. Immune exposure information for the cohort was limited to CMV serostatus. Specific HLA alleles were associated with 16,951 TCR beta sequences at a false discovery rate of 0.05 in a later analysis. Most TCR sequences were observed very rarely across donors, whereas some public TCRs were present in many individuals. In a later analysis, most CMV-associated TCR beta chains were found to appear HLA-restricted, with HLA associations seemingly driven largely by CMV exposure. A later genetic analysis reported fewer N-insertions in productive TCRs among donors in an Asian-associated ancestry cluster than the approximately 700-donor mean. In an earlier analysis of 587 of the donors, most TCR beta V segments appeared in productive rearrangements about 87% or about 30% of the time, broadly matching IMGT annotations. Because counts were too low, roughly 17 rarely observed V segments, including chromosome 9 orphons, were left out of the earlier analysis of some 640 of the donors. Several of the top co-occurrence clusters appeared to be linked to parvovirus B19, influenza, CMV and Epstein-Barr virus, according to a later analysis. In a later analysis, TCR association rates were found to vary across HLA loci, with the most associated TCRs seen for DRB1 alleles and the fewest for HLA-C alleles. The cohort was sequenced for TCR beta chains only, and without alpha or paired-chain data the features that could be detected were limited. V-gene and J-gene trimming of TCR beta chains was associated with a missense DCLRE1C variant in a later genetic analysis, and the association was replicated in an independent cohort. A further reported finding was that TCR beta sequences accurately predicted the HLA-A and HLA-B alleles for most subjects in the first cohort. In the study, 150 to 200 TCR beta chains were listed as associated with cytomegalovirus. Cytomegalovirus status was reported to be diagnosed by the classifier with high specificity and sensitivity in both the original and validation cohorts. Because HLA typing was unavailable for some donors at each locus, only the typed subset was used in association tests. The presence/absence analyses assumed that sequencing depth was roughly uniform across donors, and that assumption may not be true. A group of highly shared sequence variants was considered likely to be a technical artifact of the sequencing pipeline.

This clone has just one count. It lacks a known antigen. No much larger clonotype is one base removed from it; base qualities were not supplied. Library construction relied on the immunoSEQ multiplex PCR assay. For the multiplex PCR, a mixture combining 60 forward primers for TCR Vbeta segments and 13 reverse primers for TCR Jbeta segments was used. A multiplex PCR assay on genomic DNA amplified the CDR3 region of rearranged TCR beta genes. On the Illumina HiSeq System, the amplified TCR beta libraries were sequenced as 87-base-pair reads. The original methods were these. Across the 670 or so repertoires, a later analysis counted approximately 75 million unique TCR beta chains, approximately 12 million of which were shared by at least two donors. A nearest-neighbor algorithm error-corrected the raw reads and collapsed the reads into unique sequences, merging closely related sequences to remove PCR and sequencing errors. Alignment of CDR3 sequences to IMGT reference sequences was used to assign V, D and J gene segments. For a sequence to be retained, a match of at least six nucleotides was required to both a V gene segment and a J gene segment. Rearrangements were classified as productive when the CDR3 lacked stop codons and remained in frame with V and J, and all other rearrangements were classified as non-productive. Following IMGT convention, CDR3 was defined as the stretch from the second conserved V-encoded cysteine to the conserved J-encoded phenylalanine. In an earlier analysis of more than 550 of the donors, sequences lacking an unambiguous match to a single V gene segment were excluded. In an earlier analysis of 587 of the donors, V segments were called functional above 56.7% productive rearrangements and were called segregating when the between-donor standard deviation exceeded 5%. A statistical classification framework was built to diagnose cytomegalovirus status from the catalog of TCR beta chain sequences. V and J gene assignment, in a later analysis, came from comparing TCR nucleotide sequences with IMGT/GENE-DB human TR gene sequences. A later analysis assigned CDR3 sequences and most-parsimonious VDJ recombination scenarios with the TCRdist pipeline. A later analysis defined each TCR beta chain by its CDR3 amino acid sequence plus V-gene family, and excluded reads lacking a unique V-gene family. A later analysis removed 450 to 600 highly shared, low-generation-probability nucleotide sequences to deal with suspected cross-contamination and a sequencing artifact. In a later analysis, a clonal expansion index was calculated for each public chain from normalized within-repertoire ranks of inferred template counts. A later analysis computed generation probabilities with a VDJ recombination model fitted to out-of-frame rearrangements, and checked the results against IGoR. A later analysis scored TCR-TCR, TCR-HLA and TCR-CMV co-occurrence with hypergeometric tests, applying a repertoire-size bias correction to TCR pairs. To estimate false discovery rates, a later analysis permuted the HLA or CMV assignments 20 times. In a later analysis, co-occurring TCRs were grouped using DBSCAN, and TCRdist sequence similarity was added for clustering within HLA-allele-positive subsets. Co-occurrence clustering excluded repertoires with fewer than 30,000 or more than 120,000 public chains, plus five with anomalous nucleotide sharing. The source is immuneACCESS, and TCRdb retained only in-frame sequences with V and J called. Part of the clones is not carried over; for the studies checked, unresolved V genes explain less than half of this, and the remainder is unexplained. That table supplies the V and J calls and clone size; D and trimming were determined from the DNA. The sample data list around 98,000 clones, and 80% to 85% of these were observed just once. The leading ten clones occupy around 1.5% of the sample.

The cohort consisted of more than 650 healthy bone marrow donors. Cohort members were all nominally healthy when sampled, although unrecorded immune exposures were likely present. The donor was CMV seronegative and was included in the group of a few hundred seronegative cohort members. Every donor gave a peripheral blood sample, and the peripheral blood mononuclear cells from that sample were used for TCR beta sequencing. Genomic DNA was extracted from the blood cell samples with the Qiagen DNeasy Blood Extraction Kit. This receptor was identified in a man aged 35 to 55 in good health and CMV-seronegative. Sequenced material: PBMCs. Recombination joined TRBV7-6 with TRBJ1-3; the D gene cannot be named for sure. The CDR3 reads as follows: CASSPRLSESGNTIYF. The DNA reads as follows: TGTGCCAGCAGCCCTAGATTGTCGGAATCTGGAAACACCATATATTTT.